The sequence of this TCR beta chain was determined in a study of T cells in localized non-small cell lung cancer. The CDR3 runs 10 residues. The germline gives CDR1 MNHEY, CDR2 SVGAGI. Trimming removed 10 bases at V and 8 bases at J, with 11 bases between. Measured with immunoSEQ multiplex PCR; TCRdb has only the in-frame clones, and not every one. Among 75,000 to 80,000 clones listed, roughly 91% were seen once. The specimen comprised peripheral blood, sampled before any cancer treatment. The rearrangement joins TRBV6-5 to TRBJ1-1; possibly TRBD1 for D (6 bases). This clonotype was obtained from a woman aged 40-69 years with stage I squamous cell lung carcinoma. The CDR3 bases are TGTGCCACCAAGGACAGAGAAGCTTTCTTT. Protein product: CATKDREAFF.